This T cell receptor beta chain comes out of a study of blood T cell repertoires in COVID-19. Study-wide context: Sites in the United States, Italy and Spain provided acute and convalescent COVID-19 samples. T cells, B-cell-depleted T cells, or PBMCs supplied cDNA or gDNA.

In the authors' methods: From reference gene primer amplification, estimates of nucleated cell counts were derived. Measured with immunoSEQ multiplex PCR; TCRdb has only the in-frame clones, and not every one. V and J calls and clone size are given by that table; D and trimming were obtained from the DNA. In the table there are about 170,000 clones, roughly 84% of which are singletons. A few counts support this clone. The germline V gene has CDR1 SEHNR and CDR2 FQNEAQ (reference sequence). V lost 3 bases to trimming and J lost 4 bases; unmatched junction nucleotides: 8. The CDR3 contains 15 residues. The chain has TRBV7-9 and TRBJ1-1; 7 positions agree with TRBD1. The material sequenced was peripheral blood. The sequence was collected from a man aged 18 to 35 with active or convalescent COVID-19. Written as DNA, the CDR3 is TGTGCCAGCAGCTTGGGGGACAGAAGCGTCACTGAAGCTTTCTTT. It specifies CASSLGDRSVTEAFF.